The T cell receptor beta chain described here comes from a study of blood T cell repertoires in COVID-19. As for the study in general: Samples of COVID-19 (acute and convalescent) were obtained from the United States, Italy and Spain.

Profiled with immunoSEQ multiplex PCR; TCRdb holds only in-frame clones, not every one. The sample has some 19,000 clones, roughly 87% seen once. CDR3 length equals 12 residues. Trimming pared 8 bases from V and 9 bases from J, leaving 11 bases between. The germline V gene encodes CDR1 SNHLY and CDR2 FYNNEI. The sequencing input was peripheral blood. This chain links TRBV2 with TRBJ1-6, with D possibly matching TRBD1 (5 bases). This sequence originates from a man in his sixties with active COVID-19. CDR3 sequence (DNA): TGTGCCAGCCGTGTAGGGGTTTCACCCCTCCACTTT. This sequence encodes CASRVGVSPLHF.